The 8 T cell receptor beta chains given below trace back to one sample, sequenced in a study of blood T cell repertoires in COVID-19. This table comes from immunoSEQ multiplex PCR, and its TCRdb copy is limited to in-frame clones, with some not included. Of about 250,000 clones listed, 85% to 90% are singletons. The specimen sequenced was peripheral blood. Receptors originate from a woman aged 55-69 years with COVID-19, enrolled during active disease.

This rearrangement joins TRBV2 to TRBJ2-1; D gene unclear. Germline loops: CDR1 SNHLY, CDR2 FYNNEI. With 3 bases removed from V and 1 base from J, the gap between germline ends came to 7 bases. This CDR3 has 14 residues. The CDR3 loop reads CASSDSLSYNEQFF. CDR3 nucleotide sequence: TGTGCCAGCAGTGATTCCCTATCCTACAATGAGCAGTTCTTC.

This CDR3 is CASSPATGGDYGYTF. In DNA form, the CDR3 reads TGTGCCAGCAGCCCGGCGACAGGGGGGGACTATGGCTACACCTTC. The genes are TRBV7-2 and TRBJ1-2; 9 positions agree with TRBD1. Germline V gives CDR1 SGHTA, CDR2 FQGNSA. This CDR3 region has 15 residues. V lost 5 bases to trimming and J lost 3 bases; unmatched junction nucleotides: 7.

This chain connects TRBV10-3 to TRBJ1-1; 9 bases are a match to TRBD1. The CDR3 is 16 amino acids. CDR1 and CDR2 (germline): ENHRY, SYGVKD. V gave up 4 bases and J gave up 0 bases; unmatched junction bases: 6. In DNA form, the CDR3 reads TGTGCCATCAGTGCTACAGGGGGCCGGATGAACACTGAAGCTTTCTTT. Translating it yields CAISATGGRMNTEAFF.

The chain carries TRBV23-1 and TRBJ1-5; the D gene is possibly TRBD1 (6 bases). TRBV23-1 is sorted into the ORF group, with uncertain function. V gave up 0 bases and J gave up 1 base, with 19 bases separating them. The CDR3 runs 19 residues. The CDR3 sequence is CASSQSGAGETHSNQPQHF. CDR3 nucleotides: TGCGCCAGCAGTCAATCAGGGGCAGGGGAGACTCACAGCAATCAGCCCCAGCATTTT.

The chain is built from TRBV5-4 and TRBJ2-1, with D maybe TRBD2 (6 bases). Germline CDR1 reads SGHNT; CDR2 reads YYREEE (reference sequence). The CDR3 is made up of 13 amino acids. The germline V and J ends were trimmed by 4 bases and 6 bases, with 11 bases remaining between them. The CDR3 coding sequence is TGTGCCAGCAGCACGGGGGACTTCAATGAGCAGTTCTTC. Its protein is CASSTGDFNEQFF.

CDR3 nucleotide sequence: TGTGCCAGCAGTACTGAGGTGGGTAACAATCAGCCCCAGCATTTT. As protein: CASSTEVGNNQPQHF. The rearrangement uses TRBV5-5 and TRBJ1-5; D is uncertain. Germline V lookup: CDR1 SGHKS, CDR2 YYEKEE (reference sequence). Trimming took 5 bases from V and 3 from J, leaving 15 bases between them. The CDR3 has 15 residues.

The rearrangement links TRBV5-8 to TRBJ2-7; D call uncertain. Germline V gives CDR1 SGHTS, CDR2 YDEGEE. V lost 0 bases and J 3 bases, leaving 4 bases between the germline ends. The CDR3 consists of 12 residues. The CDR3 protein is CASSLDYYEQYF. Written as DNA, the CDR3 is TGTGCCAGCAGCTTGGATTACTACGAGCAGTACTTC. The complete variable domain, with remaining parts taken from reference TRBV5-8 and TRBJ2-7, reads EAGVTQSPTHLIKTRGQQATLRCSPISGHTSVYWYQQALGLGLQFLLWYDEGEERNRGNFPPRFSGRQFPNYSSELNVNALELEDSALYLCASSLDYYEQYFGPGTRLTVT.

The chain couples TRBV18 to TRBJ2-7; TRBD2 aligns across 15 bases. V shed 3 bases and J 3 bases; nucleotides not matched to a gene: 3. There are 16 residues in the CDR3. CDR1 KGHSH and CDR2 LQKENI come from the germline V gene. This CDR3 reads CASSPPGLAGGYEQYF. CDR3 coding DNA: TGTGCCAGCTCACCCCCGGGACTAGCGGGGGGCTACGAGCAGTACTTC.